This TCR beta chain was captured by sequencing in a study of cytomegalovirus exposure and HLA in healthy donors. Germline V CDR1 and CDR2: MNHEY, SVGAGI. The CDR3 spans 16 residues. V shed 0 bases, J shed 8 bases, and the junction held 9 bases outside the gene matches. PCR involved 60 Vbeta and 13 Jbeta primers. The protocol was immunoSEQ multiplex PCR, while the TCRdb copy is restricted to in-frame clones and leaves out a portion. In the table there are 85,000 to 100,000 clones, nearly 80% of which are singletons. Findings and caveats of the study: A link between a missense DCLRE1C variant and TCR beta V- and J-gene trimming emerged from a later analysis. Rarity held for most TCR sequences, but there were some public TCRs that occurred in many donors. Based on reports, TCR beta sequences accurately predicted HLA-A and HLA-B alleles for most subjects. An Asian-associated ancestry cluster reportedly showed fewer N-insertions than the roughly 700-donor mean in a later analysis.

On this clone itself: Its antigen is unknown.

The source of this sequence is a woman aged 40 to 50 in good health and CMV-seropositive. The sequencing input was PBMCs. This chain joins TRBV6-5 and TRBJ1-4; the match to TRBD1 covers 7 bases. The CDR3: CASSYSVQGVREKLFF. The CDR3, as DNA: TGTGCCAGCAGTTACTCTGTTCAGGGGGTGAGGGAAAAACTGTTTTTT.